One and the same sample provided the 18 T cell receptor beta chains below, sequenced in a study of T cell clones after liver transplantation. Produced via immunoSEQ multiplex PCR; TCRdb's table is partial and in-frame only. The table lists 65,000 to 80,000 clones, approximately 87% of them singletons. Sequenced here: CD4+ T cells from blood, sampled at the 22-month timepoint. These receptors all come from a human patient who received a liver transplant. The graft donor may have contributed some T cells.

The chain joins TRBV7-9 to TRBJ2-1, with unresolved D. There are 10 residues in the CDR3. Germline CDR1 is SEHNR and CDR2 is FQNEAQ (reference sequence). V lost 6 bases and J lost 6, with 3 bases in between. Written as DNA, the CDR3 is TGTGCCAGCAGATCCAATGAGCAGTTCTTC. It translates to CASRSNEQFF.

The chain couples TRBV19 to TRBJ1-6; D not resolved. V lost 0 bases and J lost 19, with 16 bases in between. The CDR3 runs 13 residues. Germline V lookup: CDR1 LNHDA, CDR2 SQIVND (reference sequence). The CDR3 bases are TGTGCCAGTAGTATAGATCTTGAGGGCCGGATTCACTTT. This translates into CASSIDLEGRIHF.

This clone has only a few counts. The V gene is TRBV28, the J gene TRBJ2-1; a possible D gene is TRBD1 (5 bases). This CDR3 has 14 residues. In germline, CDR1 is MDHEN, CDR2 SYDVKM. Trimming took off 6 bases at V and 5 bases at J, with 14 bases between the two ends. This chain's CDR3 is CASSLTGGHNEQFF. The CDR3 region has the DNA TGTGCCAGCAGCCTCACAGGCGGACACAATGAGCAGTTCTTC.

The chain recombines TRBV25-1 with TRBJ2-1; TRBD1 is a possible D gene (5 bases). Germline loops: CDR1 MGHDK, CDR2 SYGVNS. V was cut by 5 bases and J by 8 bases, with 13 bases left in between. This CDR3 contains 13 residues. Written as DNA, the CDR3 is TGTGCCAGCAGTCCGCAGGGTCTGGATGAGCAGTTCTTC. It codes for CASSPQGLDEQFF.

The V gene is TRBV6-1, the J gene TRBJ2-3, with 9 bases matching TRBD1. After removal of 7 bases from V and 7 bases from J, the junction contained 9 bases not matched to a gene. Germline V gene sequence: CDR1 MNHNS, CDR2 SASEGT. The CDR3 covers 14 residues. The DNA for the CDR3 is TGTGCCAGCACCCCGGGACAGGGAGGGTATACGCAGTATTTT. Its translation is CASTPGQGGYTQYF.

The chain couples TRBV2 to TRBJ2-5; D is possibly TRBD2 (5 bases). The length of the CDR3 is 14 residues. Looked up from germline, CDR1 is SNHLY and CDR2 is FYNNEI. The V and J ends lost 5 bases and 0 bases respectively, with 10 bases between them. The CDR3 loop is CASSTSPYQETQYF. In DNA form, the CDR3 reads TGTGCCAGCAGTACTAGTCCCTACCAAGAGACCCAGTACTTC.

CDR3 sequence: CASSASTDTQYF. The DNA of the CDR3 is TGTGCCAGCAGTGCCAGCACAGATACGCAGTATTTT. This chain links TRBV7-6 with TRBJ2-3; D is unresolved. V dropped 6 bases and J dropped 0 bases, with 4 bases sitting between them. In germline, CDR1 is SGHVS, CDR2 FNYEAQ. The CDR3 loop spans 12 amino acids.

The V call is TRBV19, the J call TRBJ1-4; TRBD1 is a possible D gene (5 bases). The germline CDR1 and CDR2 sequences are LNHDA and SQIVND (reference sequence). The CDR3 runs to 15 residues. V shed 10 bases and J shed 5 bases, with 20 bases lying between them. Written as DNA, the CDR3 is TGTGCCACTACCCAGGGCGGTCTGCCCAATGAAAAACTGTTTTTT. Its protein product is CATTQGGLPNEKLFF. The full variable domain, rest sourced from reference TRBV19 and TRBJ1-4, is DGGITQSPKYLFRKEGQNVTLSCEQNLNHDAMYWYRQDPGQGLRLIYYSQIVNDFQKGDIAEGYSVSREKKESFPLTVTSAQKNPTAFYLCATTQGGLPNEKLFFGSGTQLSVL.

The chain has TRBV19 and TRBJ1-2, with 7 bases aligning to TRBD1. V lost 6 bases and J lost 4; bases outside the gene matches: 5. The germline gives CDR1 LNHDA, CDR2 SQIVND (reference sequence). The CDR3 spans 13 residues. The CDR3 region is CASRTDRSYGYTF. In nucleotides, the CDR3 is TGTGCCAGTAGAACGGACAGGTCCTATGGCTACACCTTC.

V and J are TRBV4-3 and TRBJ1-2; tentatively, D is TRBD1 (6 bases). The CDR3 has 14 residues. Trimming shortened V by 4 bases and J by 8 bases, and 17 bases separated the two germline ends. CDR1 is LGHNA, CDR2 YSLEER, per germline. In nucleotides, the CDR3 is TGCGCCAGCAGCCCGTCCGGGGGCTCGGGGGGCTACACCTTC. It codes for CASSPSGGSGGYTF.

The chain's CDR3 is CASSQDWPQGETQYF. In nucleotides, the CDR3 is TGCGCCAGCAGCCAAGATTGGCCACAGGGAGAGACCCAGTACTTC. The chain couples TRBV4-3 to TRBJ2-5; a weak D match, TRBD1 (6 bases). CDR3 size: 15 residues. Germline lookup yields CDR1 LGHNA and CDR2 YSLEER. Trimming pared 0 bases from V and 4 bases from J, leaving 12 bases between.

This clone appeared a single time. This rearrangement joins TRBV6-1 to TRBJ2-7; 7 bases fit TRBD1. The CDR3 consists of 15 residues. The germline CDR1 and CDR2 sequences are MNHNS and SASEGT. The V segment lost 6 bases and the J segment 12 bases; nucleotides outside the gene matches: 20. CDR3 loop: CASSESGTDTGARYF. The DNA of the CDR3 is TGTGCCAGCAGCGAGTCCGGGACAGACACCGGTGCGAGGTACTTC.

This chain joins TRBV20-1 and TRBJ1-1; D not resolved. V was pared by 1 base and J by 8 bases, with 8 bases between. The length of the CDR3 is 11 residues. CDR1 and CDR2 (germline): DFQATT, SNEGSKA (reference sequence). CDR3 loop: CSARVAREAFF. The CDR3 DNA is TGCAGTGCTAGAGTAGCTAGGGAAGCTTTCTTT.

The chain is built from TRBV5-1 and TRBJ1-1, with unresolved D. Trimming took off 6 bases at V and 3 bases at J, with 15 bases between the two ends. The CDR3 runs to 14 residues. Germline loops: CDR1 SGHRS, CDR2 YFSETQ. In DNA, the CDR3 is TGCGCCAGCATGGCGGGAAACTATGACACTGAAGCTTTCTTT. Residues: CASMAGNYDTEAFF.

About this clone itself: A read error may produce the germline difference seen at one junction end. This sequence joins TRBV7-9 and TRBJ2-1; TRBD2 matches 9 bases. Germline V gives CDR1 SEHNR, CDR2 FQNEAQ (reference sequence). CDR3 length: 15 residues. CDR3 residues: CAGRDRTSVHNEQFF. The DNA for the CDR3 is TGTGCCGGCAGAGACCGGACTAGCGTCCACAATGAGCAGTTCTTC.

This clone was recorded only once. The genes are TRBV4-3 and TRBJ1-4; D remains unclear. Germline lookup yields CDR1 LGHNA and CDR2 YSLEER. This CDR3 has 16 residues. Between the trimmed V and J ends, which lost 0 bases and 4 bases, there was a span of 12 bases. The CDR3 nucleotides read TGCGCCAGCAGCCAAGAACCCAGATCGAATAATGAAAAACTGTTTTTT. Its translation: CASSQEPRSNNEKLFF.

V and J are TRBV5-1 and TRBJ2-1; D is perhaps TRBD2 (5 bases). Germline CDR1 and CDR2: SGHRS and YFSETQ. This CDR3 is built from 12 residues. V was pared by 5 bases and J by 3 bases, with 6 bases between. The CDR3 region has the DNA TGCGCCAGCAGAGAGGGCTACAATGAGCAGTTCTTC. This codes for CASREGYNEQFF. The variable domain in full, completed from reference TRBV5-1 and TRBJ2-1, reads KAGVTQTPRYLIKTRGQQVTLSCSPISGHRSVSWYQQTPGQGLQFLFEYFSETQRNKGNFPGRFSGRQFSNSRSEMNVSTLELGDSALYLCASREGYNEQFFGPGTRLTVL.

This rearrangement joins TRBV19 to TRBJ2-7; 9 nucleotides line up with TRBD2. V gave up 5 bases and J gave up 2 bases; unmatched junction bases: 7. CDR3 length: 15 amino acids. Germline V CDR1 and CDR2: LNHDA, SQIVND (reference sequence). The CDR3 is CASSLSGGPTYEQYF. The CDR3 DNA is TGTGCCAGTAGTTTAAGCGGGGGGCCCACCTACGAGCAGTACTTC.